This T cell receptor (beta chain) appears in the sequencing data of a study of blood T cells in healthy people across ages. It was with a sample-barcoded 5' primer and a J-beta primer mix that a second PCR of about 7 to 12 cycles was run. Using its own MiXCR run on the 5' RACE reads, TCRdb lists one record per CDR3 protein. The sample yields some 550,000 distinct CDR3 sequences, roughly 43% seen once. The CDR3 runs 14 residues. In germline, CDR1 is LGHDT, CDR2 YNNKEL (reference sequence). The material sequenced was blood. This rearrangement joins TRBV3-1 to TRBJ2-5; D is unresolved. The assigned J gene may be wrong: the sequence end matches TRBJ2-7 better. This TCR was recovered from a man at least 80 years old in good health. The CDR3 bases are TGTGCCAGCAGCCAAACGCGGACCGTCAACGAGCAGTACTTC. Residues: CASSQTRTVNEQYF.